The next 22 T cell receptor beta chains were all read from a single sample in a study of blood T cell repertoires in COVID-19 (dated by TCRdb to the early 2020s). Receptor libraries were prepared by the immunoSEQ multiplex PCR assay. As stored in TCRdb, this immuneACCESS dataset retains in-frame rearrangements with V and J assigned. A fraction of the clones does not appear; measured against another copy, unresolved V genes explain less than half of the discrepancy, and the remainder lacks a known reason. Within this sample are 120,000 to 150,000 clones, with about 87% of them counted one time only. Approximately 5.4% of the sample comes from the top ten. Material: peripheral blood. The source of these receptors is a human donor in a cohort sampled during active COVID-19.

This chain connects TRBV28 to TRBJ2-7, with TRBD2 matching over 9 bases. Germline CDR1 is MDHEN and CDR2 is SYDVKM. The CDR3 has 15 residues. Trimming cost V 6 bases and J 2 bases; bases outside gene matches: 8. CDR3 region: CASRPSGRPTYEQYF. In DNA, the CDR3 is TGTGCCAGCAGGCCCAGCGGGAGGCCCACCTACGAGCAGTACTTC.

The chain combines TRBV6-1 with TRBJ2-1, with 7 bases fitting TRBD2. The CDR3 contains 15 residues. V lost 1 base, J lost 0 bases, and 0 bases stayed unmatched. Germline CDR1 is MNHNS and CDR2 is SASEGT. The CDR3 region has the DNA TGTGCCAGCAGTGAAGGGGAGGGCTCCTACAATGAGCAGTTCTTC. Translated: CASSEGEGSYNEQFF.

The chain employs TRBV6-5 and TRBJ1-6; D ambiguous. Between the trimmed V and J ends, which lost 8 bases and 9 bases, there was a span of 11 bases. The CDR3 runs 12 residues. Germline V gene data show CDR1 as MNHEY and CDR2 as SVGAGI. The CDR3 region has the DNA TGTGCCAGCCGGGCGAGCGGTTCACCCCTCCACTTT. Translation: CASRASGSPLHF.

The J gene is TRBJ2-1, the V gene TRBV7-2; 8 nucleotides agree with TRBD2. The CDR3 is made up of 15 amino acids. V lost 1 base to trimming and J lost 6 bases; unmatched junction nucleotides: 5. The germline V gene has CDR1 SGHTA and CDR2 FQGNSA. The CDR3 loop reads CASSLDGTRGNEQFF. The CDR3 DNA sequence: TGTGCCAGCAGCTTAGATGGGACTAGGGGCAATGAGCAGTTCTTC. Full variable domain (rest looked up from reference TRBV7-2 and TRBJ2-1): GAGVSQSPSNKVTEKGKDVELRCDPISGHTALYWYRQSLGQGLEFLIYFQGNSAPDKSGLPSDRFSAERTGGSVSTLTIQRTQQEDSAVYLCASSLDGTRGNEQFFGPGTRLTVL.

J is TRBJ1-2 and V is TRBV7-9, with unresolved D. Trimming removed 3 bases from V and 7 bases from J, with 9 bases in between. The germline V gene has CDR1 SEHNR and CDR2 FQNEAQ (reference sequence). The CDR3 is 12 residues long. CDR3 protein: CASSFGEGGYTF. In nucleotides, the CDR3 is TGTGCCAGCAGCTTCGGGGAAGGTGGCTACACCTTC.

V is TRBV6-1 and J is TRBJ1-5; 7 bases line up with TRBD1. The length of the CDR3 is 15 residues. Germline CDR1 MNHNS, CDR2 SASEGT. V gave up 5 bases and J gave up 4 bases; unmatched junction bases: 8. The CDR3 protein is CASSSNRGGNQPQHF. The CDR3 nucleotides are TGTGCCAGCAGTTCCAACAGGGGTGGGAATCAGCCCCAGCATTTT.

The CDR3 loop reads CASSETGLAGVVQYF. The CDR3 DNA follows: TGTGCCAGCAGTGAGACGGGACTAGCGGGAGTAGTGCAGTACTTC. The chain uses TRBV28 and TRBJ2-7; 14 bases fit TRBD2. The V gene end was trimmed by 5 bases and the J gene end by 9 bases; junction bases not matched to a gene: 9. The germline V gene has CDR1 MDHEN and CDR2 SYDVKM. This CDR3 has 15 amino acids.

The chain combines TRBV25-1 with TRBJ2-1; 11 bases line up with TRBD1. Germline assignment: CDR1 MGHDK and CDR2 SYGVNS. The CDR3 extends over 18 amino acids. J lost 8 bases, V lost 0 bases, and 12 bases had no gene match. Here the CDR3 reads CASSEYRTGGFAKYEQFF. For the CDR3, the DNA is TGTGCCAGCAGTGAATATCGGACAGGGGGCTTCGCTAAATATGAGCAGTTCTTC. The whole variable domain, remainder taken from reference TRBV25-1 and TRBJ2-1, is EADIYQTPRYLVIGTGKKITLECSQTMGHDKMYWYQQDPGMELHLIHYSYGVNSTEKGDLSSESTVSRIRTEHFPLTLESARPSHTSQYLCASSEYRTGGFAKYEQFFGPGTRLTVL.

The gene calls are TRBV29-1 and TRBJ2-1, with D hard to call. The germline gives CDR1 SQVTM, CDR2 ANQGSEA. The CDR3 length is 12 residues. Trimming took 0 bases from V and 8 from J, leaving 8 bases between them. The CDR3 here is CSVEELEDEQFF. The CDR3 coding sequence is TGCAGCGTTGAAGAGTTAGAGGATGAGCAGTTCTTC.

This sequence joins TRBV7-9 and TRBJ1-2; no clear D. V was clipped by 3 bases and J by 2 bases, with 10 bases between them. This CDR3 region has 14 residues. From germline, CDR1 is SEHNR and CDR2 FQNEAQ (reference sequence). In DNA form, the CDR3 reads TGTGCCAGCAGCTTTAGCGCGAACAACTATGGCTACACCTTC. This encodes CASSFSANNYGYTF.

This clone was seen a handful of times. The same CDR3 can be traced to other DNA sequences in this sample. The V gene is TRBV5-4, the J gene TRBJ1-3; D is perhaps TRBD1 (6 bases). CDR3 length: 14 amino acids. Germline CDR1 reads SGHNT; CDR2 reads YYREEE (reference sequence). V lost 2 bases to trimming and J lost 0 bases, with 6 bases between them. The CDR3 spells CASSLQGSGNTIYF. CDR3 DNA: TGTGCCAGCAGCTTACAGGGCTCTGGAAACACCATATATTTT.

The chain links TRBV27 to TRBJ1-1; 7 positions agree with TRBD1. The V gene end was trimmed by 0 bases and the J gene end by 1 base; junction bases not matched to a gene: 2. The CDR3 has 15 residues. CDR1 MNHEY and CDR2 SMNVEV come from the germline V gene (reference sequence). In DNA, the CDR3 is TGTGCCAGCAGTTTATCCCAGGGGGGGAACACTGAAGCTTTCTTT. Translated, it gives CASSLSQGGNTEAFF.

The count of this clone is one. CDR3 residues: CASKSLAGPQETQYF. CDR3 in DNA: TGTGCCAGCAAGTCCCTAGCGGGACCGCAAGAGACCCAGTACTTC. V gene TRBV7-8 combines with J gene TRBJ2-5, with 9 bases lining up with TRBD2. The CDR3 has 15 amino acids. Germline V gene lookup returns CDR1 SGHVS and CDR2 FQNEAQ. J was trimmed by 2 bases and V by 7 bases; bases with no gene match: 8.

The chain recombines TRBV2 with TRBJ2-5, with TRBD2 matching 7 bases. The CDR3 loop spans 14 amino acids. Germline V CDR1 and CDR2: SNHLY, FYNNEI. V was pared by 3 bases and J by 2 bases, with 3 bases of the junction left unmatched. The chain's CDR3 is CASSDIGGQETQYF. In DNA form, the CDR3 reads TGTGCCAGCAGTGATATCGGGGGGCAAGAGACCCAGTACTTC. The complete variable domain, with remaining parts taken from reference TRBV2 and TRBJ2-5, reads EPEVTQTPSHQVTQMGQEVILRCVPISNHLYFYWYRQILGQKVEFLVSFYNNEISEKSEIFDDQFSVERPDGSNFTLKIRSTKLEDSAMYFCASSDIGGQETQYFGPGTRLLVL.

The CDR3 nucleotides read TGCGCCAGCAGCTTGGGGGGGCTTGAAGAGACCCAGTACTTC. Protein sequence: CASSLGGLEETQYF. The genes are TRBV5-1 and TRBJ2-5; maybe TRBD1 (6 bases). The V gene's germline CDR1 is SGHRS and CDR2 YFSETQ. V lost 0 bases and J lost 3, with 9 bases in between. The CDR3 is made up of 14 amino acids.

The chain joins TRBV19 to TRBJ1-2; D not certain. The V and J ends lost 4 bases and 4 bases respectively, with 10 bases between them. Germline V CDR1 and CDR2: LNHDA, SQIVND (reference sequence). This CDR3 contains 13 residues. For the CDR3, the DNA is TGTGCCAGTAGTAGCGGTGGTGTCTATGGCTACACCTTC. Protein: CASSSGGVYGYTF.

This chain's CDR3 is CASSSLLAGHFSYEQYF. The CDR3 DNA reads TGTGCCAGCAGTTCTCTTCTAGCGGGGCACTTCTCCTACGAGCAGTACTTC. This rearrangement joins TRBV28 to TRBJ2-7; 9 bases fit TRBD2. Per germline, CDR1 MDHEN and CDR2 SYDVKM. V shed 4 bases, J shed 0 bases, and the junction held 10 bases outside the gene matches. CDR3 length: 17 amino acids. The variable domain in full, with the rest retrieved from reference TRBV28 and TRBJ2-7, is DVKVTQSSRYLVKRTGEKVFLECVQDMDHENMFWYRQDPGLGLRLIYFSYDVKMKEKGDIPEGYSVSREKKERFSLILESASTNQTSMYLCASSSLLAGHFSYEQYFGPGTRLTVT.

The chain joins TRBV10-3 to TRBJ2-5; TRBD2 is a possible D gene (5 bases). V was clipped by 2 bases and J by 3 bases, with 16 bases between them. CDR1 is ENHRY, CDR2 SYGVKD, per germline. The CDR3 extends over 16 amino acids. The CDR3 nucleotides read TGTGCCATCAGTGAGCCGACTGGTACGAGGGAAGAGACCCAGTACTTC. It specifies CAISEPTGTREETQYF.

This clone was found once. The rearrangement joins TRBV7-3 to TRBJ2-6; TRBD1 matches at 9 bases. CDR1 and CDR2 (germline): SGHTA, FQGTGA. The CDR3 extends over 18 amino acids. J was trimmed by 3 bases and V by 5 bases; bases with no gene match: 11. The CDR3 reads CASSQLLQGAGGANVLTF. CDR3 DNA: TGTGCCAGCAGCCAACTCCTACAGGGGGCGGGTGGGGCCAACGTCCTGACTTTC.

The chain recombines TRBV4-1 with TRBJ2-1, with no clear D. There are 15 residues in the CDR3. CDR1 and CDR2 (germline): MGHRA, YSYEKL. The V and J ends lost 1 base and 8 bases respectively, with 15 bases between them. CDR3 nucleotides: TGCGCCAGCAGCCAAGTGCCAGTTCCGTCCGATGAGCAGTTCTTC. Residues: CASSQVPVPSDEQFF.

This clone turned up a few times. The rearrangement joins TRBV30 to TRBJ1-5, with a tentative D call TRBD1 (5 bases). CDR3 length: 15 amino acids. Germline CDR1 reads GTSNPN; CDR2 reads SVGIG (reference sequence). V lost 0 bases and J lost 9, with 18 bases in between. CDR3 loop: CAWSVHPGPGVPQHF. The CDR3 coding sequence is TGTGCCTGGAGTGTACATCCGGGGCCGGGGGTGCCCCAGCATTTT.

This clone was recorded once. The chain is built from TRBV6-2 or TRBV6-3 and TRBJ2-7; 14 nucleotides align to TRBD2. With 6 bases clipped from V and 4 bases from J, the junction kept 5 bases outside the gene matches. This CDR3 comprises 15 residues. Germline lookup yields CDR1 MNHEY and CDR2 SVGEGT. The CDR3 here is CASSSRTSGRYEQYF. The CDR3 DNA follows: TGTGCCAGCAGCTCCCGGACTAGCGGGAGGTACGAGCAGTACTTC.